This TCR beta chain was profiled in a study of cytomegalovirus exposure and HLA in healthy donors. Deletions cut 4 bases from V and 0 bases from J, with 9 bases between. Germline values: CDR1 GTSNPN, CDR2 SVGIG (reference sequence). The CDR3 contains 13 residues. This PCR relied on a set of 60 Vbeta primers and 13 Jbeta primers. The data were produced by immunoSEQ multiplex PCR, yet TCRdb's version contains in-frame clones alone and is incomplete. The top ten hold about 5% of the sample, which has 120,000 to 150,000 clones, 70% to 80% seen once. The rearrangement joins TRBV30 to TRBJ1-2, with D perhaps TRBD1 (6 bases). This TCR derives from a male donor in good health and CMV-seronegative. The sequencing sample was made of PBMCs. For the CDR3, the DNA is TGTGCCTGGAAGGGGGACACTAACTATGGCTACACCTTC. This gives the protein CAWKGDTNYGYTF.